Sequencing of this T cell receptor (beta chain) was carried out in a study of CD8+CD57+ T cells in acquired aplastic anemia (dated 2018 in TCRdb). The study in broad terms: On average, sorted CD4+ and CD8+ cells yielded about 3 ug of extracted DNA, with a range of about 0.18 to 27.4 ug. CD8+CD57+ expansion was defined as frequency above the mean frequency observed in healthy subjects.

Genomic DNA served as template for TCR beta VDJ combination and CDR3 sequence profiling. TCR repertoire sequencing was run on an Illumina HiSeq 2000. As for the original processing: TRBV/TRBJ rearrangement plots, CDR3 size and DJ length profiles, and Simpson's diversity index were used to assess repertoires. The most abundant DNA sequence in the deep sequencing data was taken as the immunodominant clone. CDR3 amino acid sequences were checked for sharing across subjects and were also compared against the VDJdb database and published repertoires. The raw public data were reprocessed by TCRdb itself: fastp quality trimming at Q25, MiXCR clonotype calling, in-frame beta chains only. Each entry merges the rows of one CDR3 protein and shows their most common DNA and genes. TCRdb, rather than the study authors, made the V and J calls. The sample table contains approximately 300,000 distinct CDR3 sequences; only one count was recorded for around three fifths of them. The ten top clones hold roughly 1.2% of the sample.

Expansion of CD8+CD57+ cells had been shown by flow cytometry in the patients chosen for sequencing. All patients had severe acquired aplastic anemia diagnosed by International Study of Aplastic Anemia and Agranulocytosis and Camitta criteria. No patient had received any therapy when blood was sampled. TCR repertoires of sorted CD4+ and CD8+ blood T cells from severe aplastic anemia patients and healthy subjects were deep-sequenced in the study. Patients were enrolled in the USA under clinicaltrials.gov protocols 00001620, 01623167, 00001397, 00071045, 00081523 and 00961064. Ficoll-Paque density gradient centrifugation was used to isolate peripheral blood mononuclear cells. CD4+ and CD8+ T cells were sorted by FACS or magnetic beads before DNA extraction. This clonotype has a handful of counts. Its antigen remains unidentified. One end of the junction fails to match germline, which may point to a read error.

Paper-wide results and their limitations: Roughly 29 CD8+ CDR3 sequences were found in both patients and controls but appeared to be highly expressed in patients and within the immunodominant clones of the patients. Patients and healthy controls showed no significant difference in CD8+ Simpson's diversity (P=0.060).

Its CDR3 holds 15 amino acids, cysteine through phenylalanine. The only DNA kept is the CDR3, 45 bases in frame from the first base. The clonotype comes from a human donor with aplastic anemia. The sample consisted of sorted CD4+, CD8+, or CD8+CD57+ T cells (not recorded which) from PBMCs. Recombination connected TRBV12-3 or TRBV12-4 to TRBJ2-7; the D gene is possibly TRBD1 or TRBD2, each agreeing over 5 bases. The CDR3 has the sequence CATSDRNTRDGEQYF. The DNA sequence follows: TGTGCCACCAGTGATCGAAACACCCGGGACGGCGAGCAGTACTTC.